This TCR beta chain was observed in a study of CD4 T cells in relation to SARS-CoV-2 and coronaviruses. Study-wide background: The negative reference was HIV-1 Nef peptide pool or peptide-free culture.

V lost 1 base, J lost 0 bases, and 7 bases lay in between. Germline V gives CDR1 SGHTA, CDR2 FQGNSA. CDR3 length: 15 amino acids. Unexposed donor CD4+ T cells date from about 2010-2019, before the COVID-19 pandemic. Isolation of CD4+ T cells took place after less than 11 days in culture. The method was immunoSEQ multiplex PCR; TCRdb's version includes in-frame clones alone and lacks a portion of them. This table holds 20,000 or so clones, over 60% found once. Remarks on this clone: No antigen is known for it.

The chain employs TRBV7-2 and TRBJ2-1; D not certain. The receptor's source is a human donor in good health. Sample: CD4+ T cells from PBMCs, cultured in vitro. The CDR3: CASSLGTNSYNEQFF. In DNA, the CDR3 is TGTGCCAGCAGCTTAGGAACGAACTCCTACAATGAGCAGTTCTTC.